This T cell receptor (beta chain) was obtained from a study of response to subunit inactivated influenza vaccine. Germline V gene data show CDR1 as SGDLS and CDR2 as YYNGEE. V lost 4 bases, J lost 0 bases, and 11 bases lay in between. This CDR3 spans 15 amino acids. TCRdb reprocessed the RT-PCR reads via MiXCR and lists one record per CDR3 protein. This table has more than 700,000 distinct CDR3 sequences, around 20% appearing once. The sample was PBMCs from blood, taken 5 to 6 days after vaccination. The source is a man aged 45-65 years who received an inactivated influenza vaccine. J is TRBJ1-3 and V is TRBV9; no reliable D call. As DNA, the CDR3 is TGTGCCAGCAGCTCGGACGTCGGCTCTGGAAACACCATATATTTT. Encoded protein: CASSSDVGSGNTIYF.